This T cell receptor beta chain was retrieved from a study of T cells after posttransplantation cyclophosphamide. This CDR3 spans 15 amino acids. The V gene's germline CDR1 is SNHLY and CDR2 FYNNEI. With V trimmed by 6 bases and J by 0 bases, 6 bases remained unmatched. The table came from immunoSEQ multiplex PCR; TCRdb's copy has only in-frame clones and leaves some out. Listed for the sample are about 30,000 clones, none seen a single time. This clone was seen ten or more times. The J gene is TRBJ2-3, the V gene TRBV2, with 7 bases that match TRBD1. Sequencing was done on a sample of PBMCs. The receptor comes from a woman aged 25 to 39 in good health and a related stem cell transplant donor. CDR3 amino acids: CASRQQGSSTDTQYF. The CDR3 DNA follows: TGTGCCAGCAGACAACAGGGGTCTAGCACAGATACGCAGTATTTT.